This TCR beta chain came from a study of shared clonotypes between healthy human individuals. Study summary: Donors consisted of a couple of women and a few men between 18 and 49. General observations from the study: Only a few donors were included, so the genetic and exposure-history diversity represented was limited.

Each unsorted PBMC replicate got 300 ng genomic DNA, some 31,000 genomes. TCRdb's copy holds only in-frame clones and misses some; the assay was immunoSEQ multiplex PCR. The sample contains about 460,000 clones, roughly three quarters of which appear only once. V was pared by 5 bases and J by 9 bases, with 17 bases between. CDR3 length: 15 amino acids. The germline gives CDR1 SGHVS, CDR2 FNYEAQ. As for this clone: Antigen unknown.

Every one of the donors was a Caucasian adult that lived in Nashville, Tennessee. This chain uses TRBV7-6 with TRBJ2-6; D is possibly TRBD1 (5 bases). Source material: PBMCs. The TCR originated in a woman aged 35 to 49 in good health. Some clones in this sample may be carry-over from other donors' samples. Written as DNA, the CDR3 is TGTGCCAGCAGCCCCCAGGGTGTGGGTGTCAACGTCCTGACTTTC. The encoded protein is CASSPQGVGVNVLTF.